Below, 2 T cell receptor beta chains from the same sample are listed, as sequenced in a study of blood T cell repertoires in COVID-19. Sequencing used immunoSEQ multiplex PCR; TCRdb keeps in-frame clones, though not all of them. The repertoire includes tens of thousands of clones, approximately 92% of them detected once, and about 2.1% sits in the top ten. The sequenced sample was peripheral blood. These receptors all stem from a man in his sixties with acute or convalescent COVID-19.

This clone showed up just a few times. The rearrangement joins TRBV28 to TRBJ1-2; tentatively, D is TRBD1 (6 bases). The CDR3 runs 18 residues. Looked up from germline, CDR1 is MDHEN and CDR2 is SYDVKM. V was trimmed by 2 bases and J by 7 bases, leaving 26 bases between them. CDR3 bases: TGTGCCAGCAGTTTAGGGGGTGGTGGTAAACAGGGACGGGGTGGCTACACCTTC. Encoded protein: CASSLGGGGKQGRGGYTF.

The V and J genes are TRBV28 and TRBJ2-4; a weak D match, TRBD1 (6 bases). This CDR3 comprises 11 residues. Deletions cut 8 bases from V and 13 bases from J, with 15 bases between. Germline lookup yields CDR1 MDHEN and CDR2 SYDVKM. CDR3 residues: CASGSIQGQYF. In nucleotides, the CDR3 is TGTGCCAGCGGATCAATTCAGGGGCAGTACTTC.